This T cell receptor (beta chain) was captured by sequencing in a study of T-cell reconstitution after alpha-beta-depleted transplantation in children. General study points: Surviving recipient T cells and thymic progenitors produced the high day-60 TCRbeta diversity seen in some patients.

The germline V gene encodes CDR1 SGDLS and CDR2 YYNGEE. The CDR3 contains 14 residues. V lost 2 bases, J lost 7 bases, and 3 bases stayed unmatched. During its preparation, the TCRbeta library received unique molecular identifiers. TCRdb reprocessed the PCR reads with MiXCR, giving one entry per CDR3 protein. The data show about 980,000 distinct CDR3 sequences, with roughly 29% seen just once and roughly 31% held by the top ten. This clonotype came up once. Its target is not known. The specimen was PBMCs, mostly from graft donor cells, collected 360 days after TCRalphabeta/CD19-depleted stem cell transplant. This TCR derives from a boy under two years old who had a stem cell transplant for SCID, so the T cells may come from the graft donor. The rearrangement uses TRBV9 and TRBJ2-5; 12 bases map to TRBD2. DNA of the CDR3: TGTGCCAGCAGCGTTCAGACTAGCGGGGGGACCCAGTACTTC. Its protein product is CASSVQTSGGTQYF.